Listed below are T cell receptor beta chains from one sample, sequenced in a study of radiotherapy plus CTLA-4 blockade in lung cancer. Profiled with immunoSEQ multiplex PCR; TCRdb holds only in-frame clones, not every one. The sample has under 45,000 clones, just under 80% seen once; the top ten hold less than 25%. The starting material was peripheral blood, obtained from a patient treated with radiotherapy plus ipilimumab. These receptors were obtained from a human donor with non-small cell lung cancer that progressed on radiotherapy plus ipilimumab. CDR3s include the opening cysteine and the closing phenylalanine or tryptophan. Each record gives: D gene, V gene, clone size, J gene, CDR3 protein, CDR3 DNA. A D gene is named only where the DNA matches it firmly. Clone size is not always given. Where it is, it says once, few, many or a class for expanded clones.

.	TRBV7-2	.	TRBJ2-5	CASSGPAAGTQYF	TGTGCCAGCAGCGGCCCCGCGGCCGGGACCCAGTACTTC
.	TRBV7-6	.	TRBJ1-6	CASSLAVGYNSPLHF	TGTGCCAGCAGCTTAGCGGTCGGTTATAATTCACCCCTCCACTTT
.	TRBV5-1	.	TRBJ2-3	CASSLGRDMDTQYF	TGCGCCAGCAGCTTGGGACGGGACATGGATACGCAGTATTTT
.	TRBV4-2	.	TRBJ1-2	CASSPWGGGPLDGYTF	TGTGCCAGCAGCCCGTGGGGCGGGGGGCCCCTGGATGGCTACACCTTC
TRBD1	TRBV6-1	.	TRBJ1-6	CASSEQTGVASPLHF	TGTGCCAGCAGTGAACAGACAGGGGTTGCCTCACCCCTCCACTTT
.	TRBV19	.	TRBJ1-1	CASKDQGYKAFF	TGTGCCAGTAAGGATCAGGGCTACAAAGCTTTCTTT
.	TRBV5-1	.	TRBJ2-5	CASSLDWETQYF	TGCGCCAGCAGCTTGGACTGGGAGACCCAGTACTTC
.	TRBV5-6	few	TRBJ1-2	CASSLTGGYTF	TGTGCCAGCAGCTTGACCGGGGGCTACACCTTC
.	TRBV27	once	TRBJ1-1	CASSPYSDKAEAFF	TGTGCCAGCAGTCCCTACTCGGACAAGGCTGAAGCTTTCTTT
.	TRBV5-1	once	TRBJ1-1	CASRPQGSNTEAFF	TGCGCCAGCAGACCACAGGGTTCGAACACTGAAGCTTTCTTT
TRBD2	TRBV4-2	.	TRBJ2-7	CASSPRNSFGGSYEQYF	TGTGCCAGCAGCCCGCGCAACTCCTTCGGGGGGTCCTACGAGCAGTACTTC
TRBD1	TRBV11-2	.	TRBJ1-6	CASSRPTGTGISPLHF	TGTGCCAGCAGCCGACCAACCGGGACAGGCATTTCACCCCTCCACTTT
.	TRBV7-6	.	TRBJ2-7	CASSLIAAPGEQYF	TGTGCCAGCAGCTTAATCGCAGCCCCGGGCGAGCAGTACTTC
TRBD1	TRBV7-2	.	TRBJ1-5	CASSTYGTGDQPQHF	TGTGCCAGCAGCACTTATGGGACAGGAGATCAGCCCCAGCATTTT
TRBD2	TRBV5-1	.	TRBJ2-3	CATKLAGARDTQYF	TGCGCCACCAAACTAGCGGGGGCACGAGATACGCAGTATTTT
.	TRBV9	.	TRBJ1-2	CASSNRQNHGYTF	TGTGCCAGCAGCAACCGACAGAACCATGGCTACACCTTC
.	TRBV11-2	few	TRBJ1-2	CASSLVEGWNYGYTF	TGTGCCAGCAGCTTAGTTGAGGGTTGGAACTATGGCTACACCTTC
.	TRBV9	.	TRBJ1-3	CASSPSHGSGNTIYF	TGTGCCAGCAGCCCCTCCCACGGCTCTGGAAACACCATATATTTT
TRBD1	TRBV6-1	.	TRBJ2-7	CATSGTGPYEQYF	TGTGCCACTTCCGGGACAGGTCCCTACGAGCAGTACTTC
TRBD1	TRBV27	.	TRBJ1-4	CASSKMTGNTEKLFF	TGTGCCAGCAGTAAGATGACAGGGAACACTGAAAAACTGTTTTTT
.	TRBV5-1	.	TRBJ2-3	CASSSARAGAVTDTQYF	TGCGCCAGCAGCTCAGCTAGGGCAGGGGCCGTCACAGATACGCAGTATTTT
TRBD1	TRBV5-4	.	TRBJ2-2	CASSLGQGGNTGELFF	TGTGCCAGCAGCCTAGGACAGGGGGGGAACACCGGGGAGCTGTTTTTT
TRBD2	TRBV9	.	TRBJ2-3	CASSGAAGGTTDTQYF	TGTGCCAGCAGCGGGGCAGCGGGGGGCACCACAGATACGCAGTATTTT
TRBD1	TRBV6-5	.	TRBJ2-3	CASSYRQGTDTQYF	TGTGCCAGCAGTTATCGACAGGGGACAGATACGCAGTATTTT
.	TRBV11-2	.	TRBJ1-2	CASSLGGAQGYGYTF	TGTGCCAGCAGCTTGGGGGGGGCGCAGGGCTATGGCTACACCTTC
.	TRBV6-5	.	TRBJ1-1	CASSYSPGQPEAFF	TGTGCCAGCAGTTACTCTCCTGGACAGCCTGAAGCTTTCTTT
TRBD2	TRBV7-2	.	TRBJ2-7	CASSLASGGFEQYF	TGTGCCAGCAGCTTAGCTAGCGGGGGCTTCGAGCAGTACTTC
.	TRBV28	once	TRBJ2-4	CASSQEASRDIQYF	TGTGCCAGCAGCCAAGAGGCATCTCGGGACATTCAGTACTTC
.	TRBV10-3	.	TRBJ1-2	CAIRDSTAKGYTF	TGTGCCATCAGAGACAGTACGGCAAAAGGCTACACCTTC
.	TRBV6-1	.	TRBJ1-2	CASSEARVSYGYTF	TGTGCCAGCAGTGAAGCCCGAGTCTCCTATGGCTACACCTTC
.	TRBV6-5	.	TRBJ1-2	CASSYDGQYGYTF	TGTGCCAGCAGTTACGACGGACAGTATGGCTACACCTTC
TRBD1	TRBV27	once	TRBJ1-2	CASSRESGTGVSGYTF	TGTGCCAGCAGTCGGGAATCCGGGACAGGGGTTTCGGGCTACACCTTC
TRBD2	TRBV27	.	TRBJ2-1	CASSSSGGAYEQFF	TGTGCCAGCAGTTCCAGCGGGGGGGCATATGAGCAGTTCTTC
.	TRBV19	.	TRBJ1-1	CASSIGGDTEAFF	TGTGCCAGTAGTATAGGAGGCGACACTGAAGCTTTCTTT
.	TRBV2	.	TRBJ1-1	CASSPPYPRQSEAFF	TGTGCCAGCAGCCCTCCTTACCCCCGACAGTCTGAAGCTTTCTTT
TRBD2	TRBV10-3	.	TRBJ2-7	CAIGAGDVSGEQYF	TGTGCCATCGGGGCGGGGGACGTCTCGGGGGAGCAGTACTTC
.	TRBV6-1	.	TRBJ1-1	CASSEDTLGTEAFF	TGTGCCAGCAGTGAGGACACACTCGGGACTGAAGCTTTCTTT